A selection of T cell receptor beta chains follows, all from one sample in a study of human thymus T cells. This table comes from immunoSEQ multiplex PCR, and its TCRdb copy is limited to in-frame clones, with some not included. The table includes 55,000 to 85,000 clones, roughly 96% detected once. The sequenced sample consisted of thymus tissue. The receptors originated from a girl under three years old with a congenital heart defect but otherwise immunologically healthy. Both conserved end residues are part of each CDR3. The D gene is left open where the match is weak. Clone size appears in some rows only: once, few, many, or a class for an expanded clone.

abundance	v_gene	j_gene	d_gene	len	CDR3aa	CDR3nt
-	TRBV4-2	TRBJ1-1	-	15	CASSQEKAGNTEAFF	TGTGCCAGCAGCCAAGAAAAAGCGGGGAACACTGAAGCTTTCTTT
-	TRBV6-5	TRBJ2-3	-	14	CASSPSAREDTQYF	TGTGCCAGCAGCCCTAGCGCCCGTGAGGATACGCAGTATTTT
-	TRBV6-1	TRBJ2-3	TRBD1	16	CASSAQQGASTDTQYF	TGTGCCAGCAGTGCCCAACAGGGGGCTAGCACAGATACGCAGTATTTT
once	TRBV18	TRBJ2-5	-	15	CASSPAKGSLETQYF	TGTGCCAGCTCACCGGCTAAGGGGAGTTTAGAGACCCAGTACTTC
few	TRBV19	TRBJ2-5	TRBD1	13	CASSRQGRETQYF	TGTGCCAGTAGTAGACAGGGAAGAGAGACCCAGTACTTC
once	TRBV2	TRBJ1-4	TRBD1	16	CASSLIDRATNEKLFF	TGTGCCAGCAGTCTCATCGACAGGGCAACTAATGAAAAACTGTTTTTT
-	TRBV28	TRBJ2-1	TRBD1	11	CASSLDRERFF	TGTGCCAGCAGTTTAGACAGGGAGAGGTTCTTC
-	TRBV7-3	TRBJ2-3	TRBD1	15	CASSPGTGYTDTQYF	TGTGCCAGCAGCCCCGGGACAGGCTACACAGATACGCAGTATTTT
-	TRBV9	TRBJ2-7	TRBD2	16	CASSVKGLAGPYEQYF	TGTGCCAGCAGCGTCAAGGGACTAGCGGGGCCCTACGAGCAGTACTTC
-	TRBV11-2	TRBJ2-7	-	18	CASSLEVSWARGVYEQYF	TGTGCCAGCAGCTTAGAAGTTTCTTGGGCCCGTGGGGTATACGAGCAGTACTTC
-	TRBV5-8	TRBJ2-1	TRBD1	17	CASSLQGLLEREAEQFF	TGTGCCAGCAGCTTACAGGGGTTACTAGAGAGGGAAGCTGAGCAGTTCTTC
-	TRBV11-1	TRBJ2-7	TRBD1	17	CASSLDSDRKTLYEQYF	TGTGCCAGCAGCTTAGATTCGGACAGGAAGACCCTTTACGAGCAGTACTTC
-	TRBV28	TRBJ2-1	TRBD1	20	CASSSTRKGRQGSSYNEQFF	TGTGCCAGCAGCTCTACTCGAAAGGGGCGACAGGGGAGCTCCTACAATGAGCAGTTCTTC
-	TRBV6-5	TRBJ2-5	-	15	CASTAKQGSQETQYF	TGTGCCAGCACAGCCAAACAGGGAAGCCAAGAGACCCAGTACTTC
once	TRBV25-1	TRBJ2-2	-	15	CASSDSLPRAGELFF	TGTGCCAGCAGTGATAGTCTCCCCAGGGCCGGGGAGCTGTTTTTT
-	TRBV5-1	TRBJ1-4	-	15	CASSSTEGRQEKLFF	TGCGCCAGCAGCTCCACCGAGGGGCGTCAAGAAAAACTGTTTTTT
-	TRBV7-9	TRBJ2-5	-	16	CASSLANKLHQETQYF	TGTGCCAGCAGCTTAGCTAACAAGCTTCACCAAGAGACCCAGTACTTC
-	TRBV5-1	TRBJ1-4	TRBD1	17	CASSQKQTGGKREKLFF	TGCGCCAGCAGCCAGAAACAGACAGGGGGAAAGCGGGAAAAACTGTTTTTT
-	TRBV7-9	TRBJ1-2	TRBD1	16	CASSLGDRGPSYGYTF	TGTGCCAGCAGCTTAGGGGACAGGGGGCCAAGCTATGGCTACACCTTC
-	TRBV19	TRBJ2-1	TRBD1	16	CASRSRTGSSYNEQFF	TGTGCCAGTAGAAGCCGGACAGGGAGCTCCTACAATGAGCAGTTCTTC
-	TRBV5-4	TRBJ2-2	-	13	CASEGPDTGELFF	TGTGCCAGCGAGGGGCCCGACACCGGGGAGCTGTTTTTT
-	TRBV6-1	TRBJ1-3	-	13	CASSSEVGNTIYF	TGTGCCAGCAGTTCAGAAGTTGGAAACACCATATATTTT
-	TRBV19	TRBJ2-1	TRBD2	17	CASSMGGLAGENNEQFF	TGTGCCAGTAGTATGGGGGGACTAGCGGGAGAAAACAATGAGCAGTTCTTC
-	TRBV4-1	TRBJ1-5	-	18	CASSQDLDRTLGNQPQHF	TGCGCCAGCAGCCAAGATCTAGACAGGACGTTAGGCAATCAGCCCCAGCATTTT